This record looks at one T cell receptor (beta chain) sequence and its context. These data come from a study of blood T cell repertoires in COVID-19. V was trimmed by 1 base and J by 0 bases, leaving 13 bases between them. The CDR3 runs 18 residues. Germline V lookup: CDR1 MGHRA, CDR2 YSYEKL. Participant ages covered about 18 to 89 years across 25 or so US areas. Grouping used clinical history reported by participants in a survey and questionnaire. Original processing methods: Reference gene primer amplification gave nucleated cell count estimates. Some clones are missing from TCRdb's copy, which holds only in-frame ones; the method was immunoSEQ multiplex PCR. D and trimming come from the DNA, and the V and J calls and clone size come from that table. The sample has 150,000 to 200,000 clones, about 84% seen once.

The source material was PBMCs or T cells enriched from blood (not recorded which). This sequence was found in a man aged 35-49 years who had recovered from COVID-19. The chain recombines TRBV4-1 with TRBJ2-6, with D possibly matching TRBD2 (5 bases). In nucleotides, the CDR3 is TGCGCCAGCAGCCAAGGAGGGTCCCTTTACTCTGGGGCCAACGTCCTGACTTTC. Its protein product is CASSQGGSLYSGANVLTF.